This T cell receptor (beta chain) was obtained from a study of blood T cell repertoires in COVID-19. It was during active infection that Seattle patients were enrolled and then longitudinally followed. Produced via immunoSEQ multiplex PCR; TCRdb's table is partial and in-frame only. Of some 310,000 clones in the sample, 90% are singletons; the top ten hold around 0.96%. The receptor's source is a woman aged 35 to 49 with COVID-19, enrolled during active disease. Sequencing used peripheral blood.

This chain's CDR3 is CASSLTQQNQPQHF. For the CDR3, the DNA is TGTGCCAGCAGCTTAACTCAACAGAATCAGCCCCAGCATTTT. The chain has TRBV7-3 and TRBJ1-5; D is uncertain. Germline V gene sequence: CDR1 SGHTA, CDR2 FQGTGA. The CDR3 contains 14 residues. Trimming took off 0 bases at V and 4 bases at J, with 7 bases between the two ends.